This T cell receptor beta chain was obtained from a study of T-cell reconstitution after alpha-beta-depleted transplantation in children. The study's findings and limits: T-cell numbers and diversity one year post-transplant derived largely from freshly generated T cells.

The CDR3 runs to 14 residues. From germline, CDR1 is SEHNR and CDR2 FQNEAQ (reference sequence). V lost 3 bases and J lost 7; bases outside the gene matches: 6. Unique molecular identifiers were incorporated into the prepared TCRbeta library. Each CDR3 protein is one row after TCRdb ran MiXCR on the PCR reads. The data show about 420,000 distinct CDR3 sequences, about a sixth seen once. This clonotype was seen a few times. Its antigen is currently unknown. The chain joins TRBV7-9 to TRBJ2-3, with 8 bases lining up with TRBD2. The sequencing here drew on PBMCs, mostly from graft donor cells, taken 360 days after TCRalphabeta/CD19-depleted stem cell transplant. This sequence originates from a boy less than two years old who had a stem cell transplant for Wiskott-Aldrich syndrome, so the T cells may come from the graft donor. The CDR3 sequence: CASSLTGGQNTQYF. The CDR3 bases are TGTGCCAGCAGCTTGACGGGGGGGCAGAATACGCAGTATTTT.